This TCR beta chain was recorded in a study of radiotherapy plus CTLA-4 blockade in lung cancer. Study-wide context: In approximately 17% of patients, objective responses were seen; 25% to 40% had disease control. Whole-study findings and limits: Early clone dynamics of blood T cells, plus interferon-beta, reportedly predicted response best. TCR clones from tumors expanded in blood after radiotherapy plus ipilimumab.

Focal radiation and CTLA-4 blockade (ipilimumab) were tested in chemo-refractory metastatic non-small-cell lung cancer patients. CDR1 and CDR2 (germline): SGHRS, YFSETQ. This CDR3 is 16 amino acids long. The germline V and J ends were trimmed by 1 base and 3 bases, with 17 bases remaining between them. Measured with immunoSEQ multiplex PCR; TCRdb has only the in-frame clones, and not every one. The repertoire holds about 24,000 clones, less than 80% seen once, with under 3.5% in the top ten. About this clone itself: What it recognizes is unknown.

The source material was peripheral blood, sampled from a patient treated with radiotherapy plus ipilimumab. This rearrangement joins TRBV5-1 to TRBJ2-7; D is possibly TRBD2 (5 bases). The source is a human donor with non-small cell lung cancer whose response to radiotherapy plus ipilimumab could not be evaluated. CDR3 DNA sequence: TGCGCCAGCAGCTTGCTTTCGGCAGAGGGAATCTACGAGCAGTACTTC. As protein: CASSLLSAEGIYEQYF.